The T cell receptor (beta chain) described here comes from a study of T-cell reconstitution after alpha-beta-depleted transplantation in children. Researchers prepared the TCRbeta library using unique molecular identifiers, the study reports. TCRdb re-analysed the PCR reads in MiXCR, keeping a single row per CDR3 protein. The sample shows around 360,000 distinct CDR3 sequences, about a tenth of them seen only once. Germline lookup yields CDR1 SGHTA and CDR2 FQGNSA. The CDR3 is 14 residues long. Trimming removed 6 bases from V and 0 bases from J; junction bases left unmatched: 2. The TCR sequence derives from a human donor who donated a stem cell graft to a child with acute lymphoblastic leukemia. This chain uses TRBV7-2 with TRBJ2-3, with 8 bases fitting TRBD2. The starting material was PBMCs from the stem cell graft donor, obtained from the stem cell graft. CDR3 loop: CASRTSVSTDTQYF. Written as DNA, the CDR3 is TGTGCCAGCAGGACTAGCGTGAGCACAGATACGCAGTATTTT.